Each of the 15 T cell receptor beta chains below was sequenced from the same sample in a study of control samples from healthy donors and cancer patients (dated by TCRdb to 2018 to 2020). The method behind the library was the immunoSEQ multiplex PCR assay. This immuneACCESS table, as held by TCRdb, lists in-frame sequences with V and J called but not all clones. Of the missing ones, under half trace to an unresolved V gene in checked studies; the others have no known cause. The sample table contains 80,000 to 100,000 clones; only one count was recorded for around 90% of them. The ten largest clones take up about 3% of the sample. Sequenced input: blood. The receptors derive from a human donor in good health. The donor label of this sample is uncertain.

This chain uses TRBV25-1 with TRBJ1-4; D is unclear. This CDR3 region has 12 residues. V dropped 6 bases and J dropped 0 bases, with 2 bases sitting between them. Germline loops: CDR1 MGHDK, CDR2 SYGVNS. In DNA form, the CDR3 reads TGTGCCAGCAGATCAACTAATGAAAAACTGTTTTTT. This codes for CASRSTNEKLFF.

The chain joins TRBV9 to TRBJ2-2; no definite D call. V was pared by 0 bases and J by 6 bases, with 12 bases between. Per the germline V gene, CDR1 is SGDLS and CDR2 is YYNGEE. The CDR3 is 15 amino acids. The CDR3 region is CASSVEDLWAGELFF. As DNA, the CDR3 is TGTGCCAGCAGCGTAGAGGACCTTTGGGCCGGGGAGCTGTTTTTT.

The chain recombines TRBV7-2 with TRBJ2-7; either TRBD1 or TRBD2 may fit D (6 bases each). Germline V gene data show CDR1 as SGHTA and CDR2 as FQGNSA. The V end lost 5 bases, the J end lost 4 bases, and 21 bases lay between the germline ends. This CDR3 is built from 16 residues. The DNA for the CDR3 is TGTGCCAGCAGCCTCTCCGGTGGGTGGGGGGCTTACGAGCAGTACTTC. This translates into CASSLSGGWGAYEQYF.

This chain uses TRBV29-1 with TRBJ1-4; D is unclear. The V end was cut by 7 bases, the J end by 5 bases, with 17 bases between. The CDR3 is 14 residues long. Germline CDR1 SQVTM, CDR2 ANQGSEA. Written as DNA, the CDR3 is TGCAGCGCCCTCTCACCAATCGTAAATGAAAAACTGTTTTTT. Protein: CSALSPIVNEKLFF.

This clone was recorded a few times. The V and J genes are TRBV6-6 and TRBJ2-2, with D maybe TRBD1 (6 bases). The CDR3 covers 17 residues. The germline V gene has CDR1 MNHNY and CDR2 SVGAGI (reference sequence). V was pared by 5 bases and J by 8 bases, with 24 bases between. Here the CDR3 reads CASSPRPGTIGPGELFF. CDR3 in DNA: TGTGCCAGCAGTCCGCGCCCCGGGACAATAGGACCGGGGGAGCTGTTTTTT.

The chain links TRBV5-1 to TRBJ2-1; D might be TRBD1 (6 bases). Germline CDR1 reads SGHRS; CDR2 reads YFSETQ. Trimming took 1 base from V and 9 from J, leaving 14 bases between them. The CDR3 runs to 14 residues. CDR3 sequence: CASSLSQGIREQFF. The CDR3, as DNA: TGCGCCAGCAGCTTGTCACAGGGTATCCGTGAGCAGTTCTTC.

In DNA, the CDR3 is TGTGCCAGCAGCGTATTCGACGAGGGGGTGGCTGGAAACACCATATATTTT. Protein: CASSVFDEGVAGNTIYF. This chain uses TRBV9 with TRBJ1-3, with a possible D match to TRBD1 (6 bases). V was trimmed by 1 base and J by 2 bases, leaving 16 bases between them. In germline, CDR1 is SGDLS, CDR2 YYNGEE. This CDR3 comprises 17 residues.

The rearrangement links TRBV11-2 to TRBJ2-5; tentative D call: TRBD2 (5 bases). The CDR3 is made up of 14 amino acids. Looked up from germline, CDR1 is SGHAT and CDR2 is FQNNGV. Between the trimmed V and J ends, which lost 6 bases and 3 bases, there was a span of 14 bases. CDR3 sequence (DNA): TGTGCCAGCAGAAGTAAGGACTGGGAAGAGACCCAGTACTTC. Translating gives CASRSKDWEETQYF.

The rearrangement uses TRBV6-5 and TRBJ1-6; unclear D gene. CDR1 and CDR2 from the germline V gene are MNHEY and SVGAGI. The CDR3 spans 14 residues. With 0 bases removed from V and 9 bases from J, the gap between germline ends came to 9 bases. The CDR3 reads CASSYSREGSPLHF. DNA of the CDR3: TGTGCCAGCAGTTACTCCCGGGAGGGTTCACCCCTCCACTTT.

This chain uses TRBV5-1 with TRBJ2-3, with 10 nucleotides matching TRBD1. The CDR3 length is 15 residues. The ends lost 4 bases at V and 2 bases at J; junction bases unmatched: 4. Germline-derived CDR1 and CDR2 are SGHRS and YFSETQ. The CDR3 coding sequence is TGCGCCAGCAGCAGACAGGGGGCTGACACAGATACGCAGTATTTT. It is translated as CASSRQGADTDTQYF. The variable domain in full, with the rest retrieved from reference TRBV5-1 and TRBJ2-3, is KAGVTQTPRYLIKTRGQQVTLSCSPISGHRSVSWYQQTPGQGLQFLFEYFSETQRNKGNFPGRFSGRQFSNSRSEMNVSTLELGDSALYLCASSRQGADTDTQYFGPGTRLTVL.

V gene TRBV29-1 combines with J gene TRBJ2-1; no definite D call. The V and J ends lost 5 bases and 0 bases respectively, with 8 bases between them. The CDR3 contains 13 residues. Germline V CDR1 and CDR2: SQVTM, ANQGSEA. Here the CDR3 DNA reads TGCAGCGTTCGGACCACCTCCTACAATGAGCAGTTCTTC. Amino acids: CSVRTTSYNEQFF.

The chain couples TRBV30 to TRBJ2-1; D is ambiguous. V was pared by 0 bases and J by 12 bases, with 12 bases between. The germline gives CDR1 GTSNPN, CDR2 SVGIG (reference sequence). The CDR3 totals 12 residues. CDR3 sequence reads: CAWSVRAAMQFF. The CDR3 DNA sequence: TGTGCCTGGAGTGTAAGGGCAGCCATGCAGTTCTTC.

The genes are TRBV7-9 and TRBJ2-2; no clear D gene. Trimming left V 5 bases short and J 1 base short, with 11 bases between. The V gene's germline CDR1 is SEHNR and CDR2 FQNEAQ (reference sequence). The CDR3 contains 15 residues. The CDR3 DNA sequence: TGTGCCAGCAGCCGAGATTCGGGGAACACCGGGGAGCTGTTTTTT. Its protein product is CASSRDSGNTGELFF.

The chain carries TRBV5-4 and TRBJ2-2; D gene unclear. This CDR3 region has 15 residues. Trimming cost V 2 bases and J 6 bases, with 14 bases left between them. Germline V gene lookup returns CDR1 SGHNT and CDR2 YYREEE (reference sequence). CDR3 region: CASSLDAGRSGELFF. The CDR3 DNA reads TGTGCCAGCAGCTTAGACGCCGGCAGGTCCGGGGAGCTGTTTTTT.

This clone was observed a handful of times. The chain employs TRBV5-1 and TRBJ1-1; D remains unclear. The CDR3 extends over 14 amino acids. Trimming pared 4 bases from V and 0 bases from J, leaving 10 bases between. Germline CDR1 SGHRS, CDR2 YFSETQ. The CDR3 region is CASSPGIMNTEAFF. Here the CDR3 DNA reads TGCGCCAGCAGCCCGGGAATCATGAACACTGAAGCTTTCTTT. The whole variable domain, remainder taken from reference TRBV5-1 and TRBJ1-1, is KAGVTQTPRYLIKTRGQQVTLSCSPISGHRSVSWYQQTPGQGLQFLFEYFSETQRNKGNFPGRFSGRQFSNSRSEMNVSTLELGDSALYLCASSPGIMNTEAFFGQGTRLTVV.